The 5 T cell receptor beta chains reported below all come from one sample, sequenced in a study of control samples from healthy donors and cancer patients. Produced via immunoSEQ multiplex PCR; TCRdb's table is partial and in-frame only. Altogether 100,000 to 150,000 clones are present, roughly 84% being singletons, with the ten largest covering around 9.4%. The source material was blood. These receptor sequences come from a man aged 40-50 years in good health.

V and J are TRBV3-1 (or the pseudogene TRBV3-2) and TRBJ2-7; 12 nucleotides agree with TRBD2. In germline, CDR1 is LGHDT, CDR2 YNNKEL (reference sequence). Losses at the gene ends were 2 bases for V and 2 bases for J; bases not matched to a gene: 4. This CDR3 spans 16 amino acids. The CDR3 spells CASSQILAGGPYEQYF. CDR3 bases: TGTGCCAGCAGCCAAATTCTAGCGGGGGGGCCCTACGAGCAGTACTTC.

The rearrangement joins TRBV2 to TRBJ1-2; D unresolved. The germline V gene has CDR1 SNHLY and CDR2 FYNNEI. V dropped 2 bases and J dropped 8 bases, with 9 bases sitting between them. This CDR3 is 12 amino acids long. CDR3 in amino acids: CASSERELGYTF. CDR3 in DNA: TGTGCCAGCAGTGAAAGGGAATTAGGCTACACCTTC.

The CDR3 sequence: CASNEGLRGSYEQYF. CDR3 coding DNA: TGTGCCAGCAACGAGGGTCTAAGGGGCTCCTACGAGCAGTACTTC. This chain joins TRBV13 and TRBJ2-7; D might be TRBD1 or TRBD2, each matching 5 bases. Germline V gives CDR1 PRHDT, CDR2 FYEKMQ (reference sequence). Deletions cut 7 bases from V and 0 bases from J, with 16 bases between. CDR3 length: 15 residues.

V usage is TRBV3-1 (or the pseudogene TRBV3-2) and J usage is TRBJ2-1; the match to TRBD2 covers 12 bases. V dropped 0 bases and J dropped 3; count of bases not matched to a gene: 3. CDR1 LGHDT and CDR2 YNNKEL come from the germline V gene (reference sequence). The CDR3 contains 17 residues. The CDR3 is CASSQEKGLAGYNEQFF. DNA for the CDR3: TGTGCCAGCAGCCAAGAGAAGGGACTAGCGGGCTACAATGAGCAGTTCTTC.

The V call is TRBV14, the J call TRBJ1-1; the D gene is possibly TRBD1 (6 bases). Germline V gene lookup returns CDR1 SGHDN and CDR2 FVKESK. V lost 4 bases, J lost 8 bases, and 17 bases lay in between. CDR3 length: 14 residues. CDR3 DNA: TGTGCCAGCAGCCCCCCGACAGGAGGCTCCGAAGCTTTCTTT. This codes for CASSPPTGGSEAFF.